This paragraph reports one T cell receptor beta chain. Described treatment: oral pan-JAK inhibitor, 5-10 mg twice daily. Germline CDR1 reads SQVTM; CDR2 reads ANQGSEA. J was trimmed by 0 bases and V by 3 bases; bases with no gene match: 6. The CDR3 runs 16 residues. This sample stems from a study of CD8+ T cells in alopecia areata. cDNA serving as the sequencing template came from extracted, reverse transcribed RNA. TCRdb's table, derived via immunoSEQ multiplex PCR, lists solely in-frame clones and lacks some. The data contain approximately 200,000 clones, roughly 44% of them singletons. The receptor comes from a human donor with alopecia areata. The V gene is TRBV29-1, the J gene TRBJ2-1; 9 bases map to TRBD2. The sample in question was CD4+ T cells sorted from blood, obtained at approximately week 36, from a patient treated with tofacitinib. CDR3 sequence (DNA): TGCAGCGTTGAGGCGCTAGCGGGAAGCTCCTACAATGAGCAGTTCTTC. The encoded protein is CSVEALAGSSYNEQFF.